This entry features one T cell receptor (beta chain) sequence. The record originates from a study of cytomegalovirus exposure and HLA in healthy donors. PCR involved 60 Vbeta and 13 Jbeta primers. Method: immunoSEQ multiplex PCR; TCRdb's copy keeps in-frame clones and lacks some. The table has more than 100,000 clones, more than 60% seen once; the top ten hold approximately 1.4%. The sequencing sample was made of PBMCs. This receptor was identified in a man in his late teens or twenties in good health and CMV-seronegative.

CDR3 sequence (DNA): TGTGCCTGGATACCAGGCAGGGGAAACACCATATATTTT. Translating gives CAWIPGRGNTIYF. The rearrangement links TRBV30 to TRBJ1-3; D call uncertain. Germline CDR1 and CDR2: GTSNPN and SVGIG (reference sequence). With 4 bases removed from V and 4 bases from J, the gap between germline ends came to 11 bases. The CDR3 consists of 13 residues.